This TCR beta chain is drawn from a study of long-term antiretroviral therapy in people with HIV. Across the study: Collection of the earliest samples took place about a decade ahead of the 2015 immediate-ART recommendation. Study-level points and caveats: Drawn between about 2004 and 2017, the blood was possibly obtained under older ART regimens.

As concerns this clone: As yet, its antigen is unknown.

V gave up 4 bases and J gave up 8 bases; unmatched junction bases: 10. This CDR3 is 16 amino acids long. The germline gives CDR1 SGHNT, CDR2 YYREEE (reference sequence). The immunoSEQ assay was v3.0, run at survey level. This table comes from immunoSEQ multiplex PCR, and its TCRdb copy is limited to in-frame clones, with some not included. Altogether 20,000 to 25,000 clones are present, under 85% being singletons, with the ten largest covering about 11%. The sequence was collected from a woman aged 35 to 49 with HIV. The material was unsorted PBMCs, obtained 1.1 years before starting antiretroviral therapy. The chain has TRBV5-4 and TRBJ2-1, with 12 bases identical to TRBD2. The CDR3 coding sequence is TGTGCCAGCAGCCCTAGCGGGAGGGGTGGGTTTGATGAGCAGTTCTTC. This codes for CASSPSGRGGFDEQFF. Complete variable domain (other parts from reference TRBV5-4 and TRBJ2-1): ETGVTQSPTHLIKTRGQQVTLRCSSQSGHNTVSWYQQALGQGPQFIFQYYREEENGRGNFPPRFSGLQFPNYSSELNVNALELDDSALYLCASSPSGRGGFDEQFFGPGTRLTVL.